This TCR beta chain was captured in a study of shared clonotypes between healthy human individuals. Study-wide results and caveats: Although depth was large, rarefaction showed that sequencing of the sorted subsets was incomplete. The generation probabilities recorded for non-shared clonotypes fell below those of clonotypes shared by all four donors.

Repertoires were generated with immunoSEQ multiplex PCR, while TCRdb's copy carries only in-frame clones and drops some. Of 2 million to 2.5 million clones detected, approximately 94% appear once; the ten largest clones hold more than 0.1%. Regarding this clone: Its specificity is not known.

Sequencing was performed on naive CD4+ T cells sorted from blood. Subset: CD45RA+ positively selected. This TCR was sampled from a young man in good health.

In nucleotides, the CDR3 is TGTGCCAGCAGCTTAGGTAGCGGGAGGGTATTCGGCACAGATACGCAGTATTTT. It translates to CASSLGSGRVFGTDTQYF. This rearrangement joins TRBV11-2 to TRBJ2-3; 11 bases fit TRBD2. With V trimmed by 1 base and J by 1 base, 7 bases remained unmatched. CDR1 is SGHAT and CDR2 is FQNNGV in the germline V gene. The CDR3 runs 18 residues.